The subject of this entry is one T cell receptor beta chain. Its antigen is currently unknown. This entry belongs to a study of T cell repertoires in cytomegalovirus infection. In the study overall: Selected CMV epitopes included recently identified HLA-C-restricted ones as well as well-studied HLA-B-restricted ones. Evidence of both CMV infection and a matching HLA type came from public TCR beta signatures. General study points: Across the ex vivo response, the dominant clonotypes were HLA-C-restricted CMV-specific TCR beta clonotypes.

TCRdb reprocessed the reads with MiXCR, giving one entry per CDR3 protein. The sample lists 640,000 or so distinct CDR3 sequences; around 32% were seen once. This CDR3 has 18 amino acids. J lost 2 bases, V lost 3 bases, and 11 bases had no gene match. Looked up from germline, CDR1 is MGHDK and CDR2 is SYGVNS. This rearrangement joins TRBV25-1 to TRBJ2-2; 8 bases map to TRBD2. The TCR originated in a human donor in good health (CMV status not recorded). Some clones in this sample may be carry-over from other donors' samples. The starting material was cultured PBMCs, obtained from culture after CMV antigen stimulation. CDR3: CASSDPSTSAFNTGELFF. The CDR3 DNA follows: TGTGCCAGCAGTGACCCCTCGACTAGCGCTTTTAACACCGGGGAGCTGTTTTTT.